Listed here are 25 T cell receptor beta chains from one sample, sequenced in a study of blood T cell repertoires in COVID-19 (TCRdb year 2020). Libraries were constructed by the immunoSEQ multiplex PCR assay. TCRdb obtained this table from immuneACCESS and retained in-frame rearrangements with V and J assigned. These tables miss some clones; where compared with another copy, unresolved V genes account for less than half of the shortfall, and the remainder is unexplained. This sample is represented by more than 150,000 clones; 70% to 85% of them were singletons. The ten most abundant clones make up about 7% of the sample. The sequencing input was peripheral blood. The origin of the receptors is a human donor in a cohort sampled during active COVID-19.

The rearrangement uses TRBV27 and TRBJ2-1; 9 bases fit TRBD2. The germline CDR1 and CDR2 sequences are MNHEY and SMNVEV (reference sequence). V was clipped by 5 bases and J by 0 bases; unmatched bases: 5. The CDR3 has 16 amino acids. The CDR3 DNA reads TGTGCCAGCAGTGTTAGCGGGGGCAGCTCCTACAATGAGCAGTTCTTC. Its translation: CASSVSGGSSYNEQFF.

V usage is TRBV9 and J usage is TRBJ2-1; TRBD2 matches at 8 bases. Germline trimming cut 3 bases from V and 6 bases from J; bases unmatched to any gene: 26. CDR3 size: 21 residues. Germline lookup yields CDR1 SGDLS and CDR2 YYNGEE. This CDR3 reads CASSGPGLAGGYTDPGNEQFF. The CDR3 nucleotides are TGTGCCAGCAGCGGGCCGGGGTTGGCGGGGGGATATACCGACCCTGGCAATGAGCAGTTCTTC.

The V and J genes are TRBV30 and TRBJ1-6; the match to TRBD1 covers 12 bases. With V trimmed by 4 bases and J by 7 bases, 5 bases remained unmatched. Looked up from germline, CDR1 is GTSNPN and CDR2 is SVGIG (reference sequence). CDR3 size: 15 residues. The DNA of the CDR3 is TGTGCCTGGAAGGGACAGGGGGCACACAATTCACCCCTCCACTTT. As protein: CAWKGQGAHNSPLHF. The whole variable domain, remainder taken from reference TRBV30 and TRBJ1-6, is SQTIHQWPATLVQPVGSPLSLECTVEGTSNPNLYWYRQAAGRGLQLLFYSVGIGQISSEVPQNLSASRPQDRQFILSSKKLLLSDSGFYLCAWKGQGAHNSPLHFGNGTRLTVT.

The chain is built from TRBV5-8 and TRBJ1-3; D is possibly TRBD1 (5 bases). There are 12 residues in the CDR3. Trimming took 0 bases from V and 7 from J, leaving 5 bases between them. CDR1 is SGHTS and CDR2 is YDEGEE in the germline V gene. DNA of the CDR3: TGTGCCAGCAGCTTGGCAGGGAACACCATATATTTT. It codes for CASSLAGNTIYF. Combining the CDR3 with reference TRBV5-8 and TRBJ1-3 gives the whole variable domain EAGVTQSPTHLIKTRGQQATLRCSPISGHTSVYWYQQALGLGLQFLLWYDEGEERNRGNFPPRFSGRQFPNYSSELNVNALELEDSALYLCASSLAGNTIYFGEGSWLTVV.

This clone has more than one count but fewer than ten. This chain uses TRBV27 with TRBJ1-2, with 8 nucleotides matching TRBD1. Germline V lookup: CDR1 MNHEY, CDR2 SMNVEV (reference sequence). The CDR3 has 15 amino acids. V trimming: 0 bases; J trimming: 6 bases; junction bases outside the gene matches: 6. The CDR3 nucleotides are TGTGCCAGCAGTTTATCGCCCAGGGGGCTGGATGGCTACACCTTC. Translated, it gives CASSLSPRGLDGYTF.

The genes are TRBV5-6 and TRBJ2-5; D remains ambiguous. CDR3 length: 12 amino acids. V was pared by 0 bases and J by 5 bases, with 5 bases between. Per germline, CDR1 SGHDT and CDR2 YYEEEE. In DNA, the CDR3 is TGTGCCAGCAGCTTGGGCCGGGAGACCCAGTACTTC. Amino acids: CASSLGRETQYF.

This chain connects TRBV15 to TRBJ2-1; no reliable D call. V shed 0 bases and J shed 7 bases, with 7 bases lying between them. There are 13 residues in the CDR3. Germline V gene lookup returns CDR1 LNHNV and CDR2 YYDKDF (reference sequence). The CDR3: CATSRDLRNEQFF. CDR3 sequence (DNA): TGTGCCACCAGCAGAGATTTGAGGAATGAGCAGTTCTTC.

This CDR3 is CASSLGQREQYF. CDR3 DNA sequence: TGTGCCAGCAGCTTGGGTCAGCGCGAGCAGTACTTC. The chain combines TRBV5-4 with TRBJ2-7; no reliable D call. V lost 0 bases and J lost 6, with 7 bases in between. The CDR3 sequence is 12 residues long. CDR1 SGHNT and CDR2 YYREEE come from the germline V gene (reference sequence).

The gene calls are TRBV7-3 and TRBJ2-1, with 13 bases that match TRBD2. Germline-derived CDR1 and CDR2 are SGHTA and FQGTGA. Unmatched junction bases numbered 6, after V lost 3 bases and J lost 1 base. The CDR3 totals 18 residues. CDR3 DNA sequence: TGTGCCAGCAGCTTTATGACTAGCGGGGGGACATCCTACAATGAGCAGTTCTTC. Encoded protein: CASSFMTSGGTSYNEQFF.

This sequence joins TRBV5-8 and TRBJ2-3, with 10 bases identical to TRBD2. Germline CDR1 is SGHTS and CDR2 is YDEGEE. V shed 4 bases and J 0 bases; nucleotides not matched to a gene: 5. This CDR3 has 16 residues. Here the CDR3 reads CASSPGTSASTDTQYF. The CDR3, as DNA: TGTGCCAGCAGCCCAGGGACTAGCGCTAGCACAGATACGCAGTATTTT.

The J gene is TRBJ1-6, the V gene TRBV12-5; D call uncertain. CDR1 and CDR2 from the germline V gene are LGHNT and FRNRAP. The CDR3 covers 14 residues. With 1 base removed from V and 7 bases from J, the gap between germline ends came to 8 bases. CDR3 residues: CASGLDSGNSPLHF. For the CDR3, the DNA is TGTGCTAGTGGTTTGGACAGCGGCAATTCACCCCTCCACTTT.

The chain combines TRBV11-2 with TRBJ2-7; D remains ambiguous. In germline, CDR1 is SGHAT, CDR2 FQNNGV. Trimming cost V 5 bases and J 3 bases, with 5 bases left between them. The CDR3 length is 11 residues. This CDR3 is CASSHYYEQYF. The CDR3 bases are TGTGCCAGCAGCCACTACTACGAGCAGTACTTC.

J is TRBJ2-7 and V is TRBV5-1; 7 bases agree with TRBD2. CDR3 length: 15 amino acids. The ends lost 0 bases at V and 1 base at J; junction bases unmatched: 4. Germline values: CDR1 SGHRS, CDR2 YFSETQ. Here the CDR3 DNA reads TGCGCCAGCAGCTTGGTTGGCGGGGGATCCTACGAGCAGTACTTC. Protein sequence: CASSLVGGGSYEQYF.

V is TRBV4-1 and J is TRBJ2-3; TRBD2 aligns across 8 bases. With 2 bases clipped from V and 4 bases from J, the junction kept 5 bases outside the gene matches. CDR1 is MGHRA, CDR2 YSYEKL, per germline. The CDR3 is 15 residues long. CDR3: CASSQRSGGSDTQYF. CDR3 sequence (DNA): TGCGCCAGCAGCCAAAGGAGCGGGGGTTCAGATACGCAGTATTTT.

This clone was seen a few times. The chain uses TRBV4-1 and TRBJ2-7; possible D gene TRBD1, 6 bases. The V end lost 6 bases, the J end lost 3 bases, and 15 bases lay between the germline ends. CDR1 is MGHRA, CDR2 YSYEKL, per germline. The CDR3 runs 14 residues. The CDR3 sequence: CASSWTEDFYEQYF. For the CDR3, the DNA is TGCGCCAGCAGTTGGACAGAGGATTTCTACGAGCAGTACTTC.

The V and J genes are TRBV9 and TRBJ1-1, with unresolved D. Per germline, CDR1 SGDLS and CDR2 YYNGEE. V lost 4 bases, J lost 0 bases, and 16 bases lay in between. The CDR3 loop spans 16 amino acids. The CDR3 reads CASSPLVVEMNTEAFF. As DNA, the CDR3 is TGTGCCAGCAGCCCCTTGGTAGTAGAGATGAACACTGAAGCTTTCTTT.

The chain has TRBV3-1 (or the pseudogene TRBV3-2) and TRBJ2-3; TRBD2 might be the D (6 bases). Germline V gene lookup returns CDR1 LGHDT and CDR2 YNNKEL (reference sequence). CDR3 size: 14 residues. Between the trimmed V and J ends, which lost 1 base and 6 bases, there was a span of 11 bases. In nucleotides, the CDR3 is TGTGCCAGCAGCCAAGGTCTAGCGTCGGATACGCAGTATTTT. Translated: CASSQGLASDTQYF.

A few counts support this clone. V is TRBV7-9 and J is TRBJ1-2; D might be TRBD1 (6 bases). Germline lookup yields CDR1 SEHNR and CDR2 FQNEAQ (reference sequence). This CDR3 region has 14 residues. The V and J ends lost 8 bases and 4 bases respectively, with 17 bases between them. CDR3 coding DNA: TGTGCCAGCGGGCCGACTCAGGGGCGCTATGGCTACACCTTC. Its protein is CASGPTQGRYGYTF.

This clone showed up just a few times. The chain couples TRBV3-1 (or the pseudogene TRBV3-2) to TRBJ1-1; weak D call: TRBD1 (6 bases). V was clipped by 3 bases and J by 1 base, with 9 bases between them. Germline lookup yields CDR1 LGHDT and CDR2 YNNKEL (reference sequence). The CDR3 totals 14 residues. CDR3 sequence (DNA): TGTGCCAGCAGCCACTCGACAGGGAACACTGAAGCTTTCTTT. Its translation is CASSHSTGNTEAFF.

This clone was observed a few times. V usage is TRBV5-8 and J usage is TRBJ1-2; D not resolved. Per germline, CDR1 SGHTS and CDR2 YDEGEE. The CDR3 has 12 amino acids. V was trimmed by 4 bases and J by 8 bases, leaving 12 bases between them. CDR3 protein: CASSPLRVGYTF. Here the CDR3 DNA reads TGTGCCAGCAGCCCCCTCCGCGTGGGCTACACCTTC. The full variable domain, with the rest looked up from reference TRBV5-8 and TRBJ1-2, is EAGVTQSPTHLIKTRGQQATLRCSPISGHTSVYWYQQALGLGLQFLLWYDEGEERNRGNFPPRFSGRQFPNYSSELNVNALELEDSALYLCASSPLRVGYTFGSGTRLTVV.

The gene calls are TRBV5-1 and TRBJ1-2; unclear D gene. The CDR3 sequence is 14 residues long. The germline gives CDR1 SGHRS, CDR2 YFSETQ. Trimming removed 2 bases from V and 1 base from J, with 9 bases in between. Written as DNA, the CDR3 is TGCGCCAGCAGCTTAGAATACAGTAACTATGGCTACACCTTC. Its translation: CASSLEYSNYGYTF.

V and J are TRBV11-1 and TRBJ2-5, with D unclear. The germline CDR1 and CDR2 sequences are SGHAT and FQDESV (reference sequence). CDR3 length: 13 amino acids. V was shortened by 1 base and J by 5 bases, with 8 bases between the two germline ends. CDR3 sequence: CASSLGQRETQYF. CDR3 DNA sequence: TGTGCCAGCAGCTTAGGTCAGAGGGAGACCCAGTACTTC.

This clone was counted a few times. The chain combines TRBV5-4 with TRBJ2-7; the match to TRBD2 covers 9 bases. Germline CDR1 and CDR2: SGHNT and YYREEE (reference sequence). The CDR3 has 14 amino acids. Trimming removed 0 bases from V and 6 bases from J; junction bases left unmatched: 4. In DNA form, the CDR3 reads TGTGCCAGCAGCTTGGGCGGGGGGGCGGTCGAGCAGTACTTC. It codes for CASSLGGGAVEQYF.

This CDR3 reads CASSLELGATYEQYF. The CDR3, as DNA: TGCGCCAGCAGCTTGGAACTTGGAGCAACCTACGAGCAGTACTTC. The gene calls are TRBV5-1 and TRBJ2-7; no firm D call. Trimming pared 0 bases from V and 2 bases from J, leaving 12 bases between. Per germline, CDR1 SGHRS and CDR2 YFSETQ. The CDR3 loop spans 15 amino acids.

V usage is TRBV7-9 and J usage is TRBJ2-7, with 7 bases identical to TRBD2. V gave up 7 bases and J gave up 5 bases; unmatched junction bases: 8. The CDR3 loop spans 13 amino acids. Germline V gene lookup returns CDR1 SEHNR and CDR2 FQNEAQ (reference sequence). In DNA, the CDR3 is TGTGCCAGCACCGCGGTTGGGGGGGACGAGCAGTACTTC. Translation gives CASTAVGGDEQYF.